The present TCR beta chain was sequenced within a study of T cells in Graves' hyperthyroidism and ophthalmopathy. Researchers amplified the TCR beta CDR3 regions from RNA transcripts. Researchers ran a first-round RT-PCR on the TCR CDR3 using the HTBI primer set. TCRdb called the multiplex PCR reads again in MiXCR, with one record for every CDR3 protein. The sample includes a few hundred thousand distinct CDR3 sequences, less than 20% seen only once; the top ten take roughly 39%. Regarding the study as a whole: Appearing also in blood were most of the thyroid clonotypes expanded above 0.001.

Germline CDR1 reads SNHLY; CDR2 reads FYNNEI. The CDR3 consists of 14 residues. To note about this clonotype: Its antigen is unidentified. This may be a read error: a much more frequent sequence differs by one nucleotide.

Sequenced input: blood. This TCR was recovered from a middle-aged man with Graves' ophthalmopathy. The chain recombines TRBV2 with TRBJ2-5; TRBD2 matches 7 bases. CDR3 sequence reads: CARALRGREETQCF. CDR3 DNA sequence: TGTGCCAGGGCCCTCCGCGGGAGAGAGGAGACCCAGTGCTTC.